This T cell receptor beta chain appears in the sequencing data of a study of CD8+CD57+ T cells in acquired aplastic anemia. Profiles of TCR beta VDJ and CDR3 were generated from a genomic DNA template. TCRdb redid the calling of the reads with MiXCR, one entry per CDR3 protein. The profile covers under 200,000 distinct CDR3 sequences, with roughly 50% appearing a single time and about 1.8% taken by the ten largest. The sequenced patients had an expansion of CD8+CD57+ cells seen by flow cytometry. The CDR3 covers 15 residues. CDR1 and CDR2 from the germline V gene are SNHLY and FYNNEI. With 5 bases clipped from V and 3 bases from J, the junction kept 7 bases outside the gene matches.

Sequencing was done on a sample of sorted CD4+, CD8+, or CD8+CD57+ T cells (not recorded which) from PBMCs. This clonotype was sampled from a human donor with aplastic anemia. The rearrangement uses TRBV2 and TRBJ2-1; 7 nucleotides line up with TRBD2. The DNA of the CDR3 is TGTGCCAGCAGTTCCTCCCGGACTAGCTACAATGAGCAGTTCTTC. Translating it yields CASSSSRTSYNEQFF.